The source of this T cell receptor (beta chain) is a study of T cells after yellow fever vaccination. Study-wide findings and caveats: Clones from primary vaccination mostly reappeared after the booster (roughly 95% CD4, around 90% CD8).

Using its own MiXCR run on the 5' RACE reads, TCRdb lists one record per CDR3 protein. The table has 150,000 to 200,000 distinct CDR3 sequences, approximately 9.9% seen once. With V trimmed by 7 bases and J by 6 bases, 11 bases remained unmatched. The CDR3 extends over 14 amino acids. The V gene's germline CDR1 is SEHNR and CDR2 FQNEAQ (reference sequence). This clonotype turned up a few times. The antigen remains unidentified. Sequenced here: CD8+ T cells sorted from PBMCs, sampled 15 days after the yellow fever booster vaccination. This chain connects TRBV7-9 to TRBJ2-5; 7 nucleotides match TRBD1. This receptor was identified in a man between 18 and 29 years old who received the YFV17D yellow fever vaccine. The CDR3 reads CASIRQGGPQTQYF. CDR3 bases: TGTGCCAGCATAAGACAGGGCGGCCCCCAGACCCAGTACTTC.